The T cell receptor beta chain described here comes from a study of cytomegalovirus exposure and HLA in healthy donors. Study at large: Per a later analysis, the roughly 670 first-cohort and 120 or so validation repertoires shared one platform.

Only in-frame clones appear in the TCRdb table, and some are missing; sequencing was by immunoSEQ multiplex PCR. This sample yields about 56,000 clones, of which approximately 90% are seen a single time; about 1% belongs to the top ten. Germline CDR1 reads KGHSH; CDR2 reads LQKENI. V dropped 6 bases and J dropped 0 bases, with 8 bases sitting between them. The CDR3 has 14 amino acids. The sequenced material came from PBMCs. The chain links TRBV18 to TRBJ2-2; weak D call: TRBD1 (5 bases). This clonotype was obtained from a young man in good health and CMV-seronegative. The CDR3 protein is CASSRATNTGELFF. DNA of the CDR3: TGTGCCAGCTCCAGGGCAACGAACACCGGGGAGCTGTTTTTT.